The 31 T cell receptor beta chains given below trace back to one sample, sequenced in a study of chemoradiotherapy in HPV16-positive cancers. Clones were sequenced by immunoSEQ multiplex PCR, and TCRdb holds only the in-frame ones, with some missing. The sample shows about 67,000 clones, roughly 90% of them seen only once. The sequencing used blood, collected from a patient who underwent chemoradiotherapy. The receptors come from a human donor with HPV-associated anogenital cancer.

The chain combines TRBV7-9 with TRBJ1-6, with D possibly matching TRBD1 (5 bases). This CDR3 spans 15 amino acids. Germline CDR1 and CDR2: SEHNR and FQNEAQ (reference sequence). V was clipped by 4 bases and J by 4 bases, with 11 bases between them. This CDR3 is CASSSKDNYNSPLHF. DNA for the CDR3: TGTGCCAGCAGCTCGAAGGACAATTATAATTCACCCCTCCACTTT.

This CDR3 is CASSLGQGARGPQHF. DNA of the CDR3: TGTGCCAGCAGTTTAGGACAGGGGGCTCGAGGGCCCCAGCATTTT. This rearrangement joins TRBV28 to TRBJ1-5; TRBD1 aligns across 11 bases. The CDR3 is 15 residues long. CDR1 is MDHEN and CDR2 is SYDVKM in the germline V gene. The V segment lost 2 bases and the J segment 9 bases; nucleotides outside the gene matches: 6.

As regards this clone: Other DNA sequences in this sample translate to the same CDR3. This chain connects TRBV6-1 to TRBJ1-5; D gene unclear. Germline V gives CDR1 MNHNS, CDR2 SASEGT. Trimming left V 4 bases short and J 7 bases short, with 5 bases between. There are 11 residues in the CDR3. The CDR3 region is CASSGIQPQHF. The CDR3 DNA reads TGTGCCAGCAGTGGTATCCAGCCCCAGCATTTT.

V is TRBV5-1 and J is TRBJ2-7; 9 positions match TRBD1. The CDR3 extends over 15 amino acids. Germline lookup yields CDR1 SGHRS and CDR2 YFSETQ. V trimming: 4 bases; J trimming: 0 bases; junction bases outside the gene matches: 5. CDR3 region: CASSLGTGSSYEQYF. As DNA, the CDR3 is TGCGCCAGCAGCCTAGGGACAGGGAGCTCCTACGAGCAGTACTTC. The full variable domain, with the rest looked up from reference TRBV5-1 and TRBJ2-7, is KAGVTQTPRYLIKTRGQQVTLSCSPISGHRSVSWYQQTPGQGLQFLFEYFSETQRNKGNFPGRFSGRQFSNSRSEMNVSTLELGDSALYLCASSLGTGSSYEQYFGPGTRLTVT.

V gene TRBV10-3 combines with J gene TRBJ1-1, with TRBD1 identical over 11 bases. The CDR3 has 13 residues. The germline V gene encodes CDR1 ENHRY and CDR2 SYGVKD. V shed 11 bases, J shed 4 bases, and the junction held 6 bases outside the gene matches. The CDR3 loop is CAAGQGAGTEAFF. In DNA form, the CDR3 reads TGTGCCGCCGGACAGGGGGCTGGCACTGAAGCTTTCTTT.

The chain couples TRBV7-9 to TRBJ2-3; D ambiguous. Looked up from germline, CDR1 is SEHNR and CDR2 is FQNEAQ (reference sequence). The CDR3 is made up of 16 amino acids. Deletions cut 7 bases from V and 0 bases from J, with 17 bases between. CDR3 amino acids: CASTDGKFTSTDTQYF. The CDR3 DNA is TGTGCCAGCACCGACGGAAAATTTACCAGCACAGATACGCAGTATTTT.

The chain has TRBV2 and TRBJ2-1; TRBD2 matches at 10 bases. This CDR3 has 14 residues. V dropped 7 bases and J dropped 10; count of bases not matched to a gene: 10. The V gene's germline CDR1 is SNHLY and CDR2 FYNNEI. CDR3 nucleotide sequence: TGTGCCAGCAAAGAAGCGGGGGGGCCGGGGGAGCAGTTCTTC. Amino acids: CASKEAGGPGEQFF.

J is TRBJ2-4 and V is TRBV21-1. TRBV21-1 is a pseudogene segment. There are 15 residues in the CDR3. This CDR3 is CASSKAGSGENIQYF. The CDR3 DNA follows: TGTGCCAGCAGCAAAGCTGGGTCCGGTGAAAACATTCAGTACTTC.

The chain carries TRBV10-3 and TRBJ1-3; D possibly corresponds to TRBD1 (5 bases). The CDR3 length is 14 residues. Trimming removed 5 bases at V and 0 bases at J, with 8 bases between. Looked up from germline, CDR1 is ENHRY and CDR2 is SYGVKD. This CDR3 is CAISQGDSGNTIYF. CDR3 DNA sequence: TGTGCCATCAGTCAAGGGGACTCTGGAAACACCATATATTTT.

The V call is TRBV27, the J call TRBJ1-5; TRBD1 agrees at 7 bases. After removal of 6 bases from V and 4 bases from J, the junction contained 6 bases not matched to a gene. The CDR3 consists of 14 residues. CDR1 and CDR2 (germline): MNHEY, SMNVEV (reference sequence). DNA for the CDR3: TGTGCCAGCAGGACAGGGACTACAAATCAGCCCCAGCATTTT. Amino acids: CASRTGTTNQPQHF.

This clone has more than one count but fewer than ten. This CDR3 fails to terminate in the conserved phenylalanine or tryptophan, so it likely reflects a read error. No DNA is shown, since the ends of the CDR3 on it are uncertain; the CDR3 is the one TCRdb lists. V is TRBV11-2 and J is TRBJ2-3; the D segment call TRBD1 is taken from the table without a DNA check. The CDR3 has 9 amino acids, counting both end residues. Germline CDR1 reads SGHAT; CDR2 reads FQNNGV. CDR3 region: CARARRDSL.

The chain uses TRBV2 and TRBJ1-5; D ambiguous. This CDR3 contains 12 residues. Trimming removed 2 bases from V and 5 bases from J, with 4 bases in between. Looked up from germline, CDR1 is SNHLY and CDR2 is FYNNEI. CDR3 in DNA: TGTGCCAGCAGTGAACAGCATCAGCCCCAGCATTTT. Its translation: CASSEQHQPQHF.

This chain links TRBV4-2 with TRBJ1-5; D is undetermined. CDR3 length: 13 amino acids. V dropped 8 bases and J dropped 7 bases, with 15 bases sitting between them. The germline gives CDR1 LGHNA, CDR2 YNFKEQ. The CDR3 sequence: CASAEEGIQPQHF. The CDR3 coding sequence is TGTGCCAGCGCAGAGGAGGGTATCCAGCCCCAGCATTTT.

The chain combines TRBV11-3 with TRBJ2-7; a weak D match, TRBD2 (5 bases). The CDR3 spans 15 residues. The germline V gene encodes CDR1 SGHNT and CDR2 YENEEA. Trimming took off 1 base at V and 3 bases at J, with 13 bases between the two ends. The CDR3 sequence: CASSLAQAALYEQYF. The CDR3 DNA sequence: TGTGCCAGCAGCTTAGCGCAAGCGGCTCTCTACGAGCAGTACTTC.

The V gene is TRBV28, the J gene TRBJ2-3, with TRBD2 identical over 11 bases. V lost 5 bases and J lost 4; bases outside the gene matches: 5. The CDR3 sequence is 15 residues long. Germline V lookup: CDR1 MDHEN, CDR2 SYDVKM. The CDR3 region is CASSRSGGVADTQYF. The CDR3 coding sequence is TGTGCCAGCAGTCGTAGCGGGGGGGTGGCAGATACGCAGTATTTT.

CDR3 region: CASSKGQGLEGYTF. The CDR3 DNA reads TGTGCCAGCAGCAAAGGACAGGGGCTGGAGGGCTACACCTTC. The genes are TRBV5-5 and TRBJ1-2, with 9 nucleotides matching TRBD1. The CDR3 length is 14 residues. The V and J ends lost 4 bases and 8 bases, in that order; junction bases with no gene match: 9. Germline CDR1 SGHKS, CDR2 YYEKEE (reference sequence).

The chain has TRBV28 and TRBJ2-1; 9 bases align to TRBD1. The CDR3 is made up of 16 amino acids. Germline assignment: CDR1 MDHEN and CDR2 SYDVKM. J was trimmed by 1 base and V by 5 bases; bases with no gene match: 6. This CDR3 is CASSLRDRVSYNEQFF. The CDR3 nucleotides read TGTGCCAGCAGTCTCCGGGACAGGGTTTCCTACAATGAGCAGTTCTTC.

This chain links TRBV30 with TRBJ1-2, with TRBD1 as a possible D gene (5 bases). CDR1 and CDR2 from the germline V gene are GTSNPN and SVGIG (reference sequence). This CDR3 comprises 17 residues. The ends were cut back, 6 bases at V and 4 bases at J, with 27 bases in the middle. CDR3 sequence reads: CACRLRDGSTSGYGYTF. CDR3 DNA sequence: TGTGCCTGCCGACTTCGGGACGGGTCCACTTCGGGCTATGGCTACACCTTC.

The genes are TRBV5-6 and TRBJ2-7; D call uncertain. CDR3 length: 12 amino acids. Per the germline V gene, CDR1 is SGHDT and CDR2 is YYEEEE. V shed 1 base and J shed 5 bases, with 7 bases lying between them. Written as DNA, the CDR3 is TGTGCCAGCAGCTTGCTGAGACACGAGCAGTACTTC. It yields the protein CASSLLRHEQYF.

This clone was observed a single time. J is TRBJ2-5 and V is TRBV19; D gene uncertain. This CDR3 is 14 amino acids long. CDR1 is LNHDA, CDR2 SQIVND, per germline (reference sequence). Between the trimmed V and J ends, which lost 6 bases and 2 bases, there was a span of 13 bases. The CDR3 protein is CASSTDWAQETQYF. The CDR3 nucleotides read TGTGCCAGTAGCACAGACTGGGCGCAAGAGACCCAGTACTTC.

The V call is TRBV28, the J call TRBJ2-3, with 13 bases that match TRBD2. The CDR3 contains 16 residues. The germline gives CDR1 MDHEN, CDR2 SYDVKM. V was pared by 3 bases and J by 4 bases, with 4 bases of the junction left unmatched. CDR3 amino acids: CASSFTSGREPDTQYF. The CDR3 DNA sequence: TGTGCCAGCAGTTTTACTAGCGGGAGGGAACCAGATACGCAGTATTTT.

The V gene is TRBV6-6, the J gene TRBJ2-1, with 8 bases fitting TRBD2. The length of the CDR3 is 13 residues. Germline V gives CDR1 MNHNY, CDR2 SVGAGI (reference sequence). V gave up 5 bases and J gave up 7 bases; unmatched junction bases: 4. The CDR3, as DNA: TGTGCCAGCAGTAGCGGGAGTTCGAATGAGCAGTTCTTC. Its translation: CASSSGSSNEQFF.

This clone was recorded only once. DNA of the CDR3: TGTGCCAGCAGTTTATCCTTGGGGAGCAATCAGCCCCAGCATTTT. Protein sequence: CASSLSLGSNQPQHF. The chain couples TRBV28 to TRBJ1-5; no definite D call. Trimming shortened V by 1 base and J by 1 base, and 8 bases separated the two germline ends. Per germline, CDR1 MDHEN and CDR2 SYDVKM. The CDR3 has 15 amino acids.

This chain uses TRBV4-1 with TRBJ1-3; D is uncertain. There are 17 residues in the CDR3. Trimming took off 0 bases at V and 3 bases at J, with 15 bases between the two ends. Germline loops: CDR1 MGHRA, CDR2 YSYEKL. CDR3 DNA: TGCGCCAGCAGCCAAGATAGTGGCAGAAGAGATGGAAACACCATATATTTT. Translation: CASSQDSGRRDGNTIYF.

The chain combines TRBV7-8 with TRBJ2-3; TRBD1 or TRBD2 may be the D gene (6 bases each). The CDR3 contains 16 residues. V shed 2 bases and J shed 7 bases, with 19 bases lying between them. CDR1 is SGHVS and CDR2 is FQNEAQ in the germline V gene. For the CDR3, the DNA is TGTGCCAGCAGCTTACTGGGGGGCCGACTTCTAAATACGCAGTATTTT. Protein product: CASSLLGGRLLNTQYF.

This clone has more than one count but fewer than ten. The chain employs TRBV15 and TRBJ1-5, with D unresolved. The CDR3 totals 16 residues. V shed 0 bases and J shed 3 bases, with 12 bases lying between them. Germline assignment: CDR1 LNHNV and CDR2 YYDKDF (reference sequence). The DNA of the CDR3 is TGTGCCACCAGCAGAGATAGGCCAGGAATCAATCAGCCCCAGCATTTT. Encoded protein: CATSRDRPGINQPQHF.

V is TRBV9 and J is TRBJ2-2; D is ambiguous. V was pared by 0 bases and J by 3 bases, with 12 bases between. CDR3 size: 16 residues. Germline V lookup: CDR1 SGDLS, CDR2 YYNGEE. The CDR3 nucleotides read TGTGCCAGCAGCGTAGGGTTGAGAGCATACACCGGGGAGCTGTTTTTT. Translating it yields CASSVGLRAYTGELFF. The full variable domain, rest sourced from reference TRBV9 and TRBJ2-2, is DSGVTQTPKHLITATGQRVTLRCSPRSGDLSVYWYQQSLDQGLQFLIQYYNGEERAKGNILERFSAQQFPDLHSELNLSSLELGDSALYFCASSVGLRAYTGELFFGEGSRLTVL.

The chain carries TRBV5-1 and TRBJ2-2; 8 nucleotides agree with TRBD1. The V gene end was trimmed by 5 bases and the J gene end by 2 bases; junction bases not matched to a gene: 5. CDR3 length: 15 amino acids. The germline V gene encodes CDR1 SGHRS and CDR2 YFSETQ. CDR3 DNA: TGCGCCAGCAGATTGACAGGGGATAACACCGGGGAGCTGTTTTTT. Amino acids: CASRLTGDNTGELFF.

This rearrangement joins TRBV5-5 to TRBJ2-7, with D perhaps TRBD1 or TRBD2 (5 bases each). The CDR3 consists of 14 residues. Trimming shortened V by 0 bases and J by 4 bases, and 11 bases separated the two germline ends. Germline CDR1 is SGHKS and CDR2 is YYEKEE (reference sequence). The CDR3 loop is CASSLEGTAYEQYF. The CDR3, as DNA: TGTGCCAGCAGCTTGGAGGGGACCGCGTACGAGCAGTACTTC.

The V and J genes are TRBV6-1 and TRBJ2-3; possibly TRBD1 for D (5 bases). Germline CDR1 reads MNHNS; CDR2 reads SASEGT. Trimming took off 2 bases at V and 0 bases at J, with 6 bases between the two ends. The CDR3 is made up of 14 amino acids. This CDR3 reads CASSEQGSTDTQYF. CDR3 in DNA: TGTGCCAGCAGTGAACAGGGAAGCACAGATACGCAGTATTTT.

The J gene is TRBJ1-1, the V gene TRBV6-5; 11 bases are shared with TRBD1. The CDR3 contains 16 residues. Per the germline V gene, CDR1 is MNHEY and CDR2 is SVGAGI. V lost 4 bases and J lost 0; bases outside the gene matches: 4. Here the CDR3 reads CASSFGQGAMNTEAFF. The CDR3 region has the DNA TGTGCCAGCAGTTTCGGACAGGGGGCAATGAACACTGAAGCTTTCTTT.